Reported below is one T cell receptor beta chain. A single record per CDR3 protein comes from TCRdb applying MiXCR to the PCR reads. There are some 100,000 distinct CDR3 sequences in the sample; 35% to 40% occur only once, and approximately 3.8% lies in the top ten. This sample was included in a study of molecular identifiers for immune sequencing clone quantification. V was trimmed by 8 bases and J by 4 bases, leaving 18 bases between them. In germline, CDR1 is MNHEY, CDR2 SMNVEV (reference sequence). The CDR3 is 15 residues long. Specimen: naive CD8+ T cells from blood, with Jurkat cell RNA spiked in. Subset denoted: FACS-sorted CD8+CD4-CCR7+CD45RA+ naive T cells. This chain connects TRBV27 to TRBJ2-1; the D gene could be TRBD1 or TRBD2 (5 bases each). The TCR comes from a human donor in good health. Some libraries in this study had Jurkat cell RNA spiked in. The CDR3 here is CASSTAGAGYNEQFF. The CDR3 nucleotides are TGTGCCAGCTCCACGGCCGGGGCGGGTTACAATGAGCAGTTCTTC.